This T cell receptor (beta chain) is drawn from a study of blood T cell repertoires in COVID-19. Study-wide background: In each case, the material was cDNA or gDNA derived from T cells, B-cell-depleted T cells, or PBMCs.

Looked up from germline, CDR1 is SQVTM and CDR2 is ANQGSEA. CDR3 length: 14 residues. V shed 5 bases and J shed 3 bases, with 17 bases lying between them. Per the original data handling: Scientists estimated how many nucleated cells there were by amplifying reference gene primers. Clones were sequenced by immunoSEQ multiplex PCR, and TCRdb holds only the in-frame ones, with some missing. D and trimming come from the DNA, and the V and J calls and clone size come from that table. This sample has about 160,000 clones, with approximately 81% found just once. This TCR was sampled from a woman aged 50 to 60 with COVID-19, enrolled during active disease. Source material: peripheral blood. The chain employs TRBV29-1 and TRBJ2-7, with D possibly being TRBD2 (5 bases). This CDR3 is CSVTGLIGNYEQYF. In nucleotides, the CDR3 is TGCAGCGTTACCGGACTTATTGGGAACTACGAGCAGTACTTC.